These T cell receptor beta chains were read from a single sample in a study of shared clonotypes between healthy human individuals. Sequencing used immunoSEQ multiplex PCR; TCRdb keeps in-frame clones, though not all of them. The repertoire holds roughly 2.1 million clones, about 93% seen once, with under 2% in the top ten. The sequenced sample was naive CD8+ T cells from PBMCs. The source of these receptors is a man aged 18 to 29 in good health. Some clones in this sample may be carry-over from other donors' samples. CDR3s include the opening cysteine and the closing phenylalanine or tryptophan. Fields, in order: clone size, V gene, J gene, D gene, CDR3 DNA, CDR3 protein. D genes are given only for firm matches. Expanded clones are given a class, and other clones once, few, many or no size at all.

size: NA; V: TRBV7-9; J: TRBJ2-7; D: TRBD1; DNA: TGTGCCAGCAGCCCTAGGACAGGGCCCGAGCAGTACTTC; CDR3: CASSPRTGPEQYF
size: NA; V: TRBV5-1; J: TRBJ2-7; D: TRBD2; DNA: TGCGCCAGCAGCTTGGCTAGCGGGAGTGGTTACGAGCAGTACTTC; CDR3: CASSLASGSGYEQYF
size: NA; V: TRBV21-1; J: TRBJ2-1; D: NA; DNA: TGTGCCAGCAAAGGGGACGGGGTAGATGAGCAGTTCTTC; CDR3: CASKGDGVDEQFF
size: NA; V: TRBV29-1; J: TRBJ1-3; D: TRBD1; DNA: TGCAGCGCCAGGACAGGACTAAACACCATATATTTT; CDR3: CSARTGLNTIYF
size: NA; V: TRBV27; J: TRBJ2-7; D: NA; DNA: TGTGCCAGCAGCGACCGGATTGGCTACGAGCAGTACTTC; CDR3: CASSDRIGYEQYF
size: once; V: TRBV28; J: TRBJ1-1; D: NA; DNA: TGTGCCAGCACCCAACCATTTAGCACCAGGGGGAACACTGAAGCTTTCTTT; CDR3: CASTQPFSTRGNTEAFF
size: NA; V: TRBV7-3; J: TRBJ2-3; D: TRBD1; DNA: TGTGCCAGCAGCCTCAAGGGGGCGGGTACAGATACGCAGTATTTT; CDR3: CASSLKGAGTDTQYF
size: NA; V: TRBV9; J: TRBJ2-3; D: NA; DNA: TGTGCCAGCAGCCTCGGGACACGCACAGATACGCAGTATTTT; CDR3: CASSLGTRTDTQYF
size: NA; V: TRBV28; J: TRBJ1-1; D: TRBD1; DNA: TGTGCCAGCCAAAAACAGGGGGCGAGCACTGAAGCTTTCTTT; CDR3: CASQKQGASTEAFF
size: NA; V: TRBV25-1; J: TRBJ2-1; D: TRBD2; DNA: TGTGCCAGCAGTGATCGGACTAGCGGGTCCTACAATGAGCAGTTCTTC; CDR3: CASSDRTSGSYNEQFF
size: NA; V: TRBV9; J: TRBJ1-1; D: NA; DNA: TGTGCCAGCAGCCACGGACACACGAACACTGAAGCTTTCTTT; CDR3: CASSHGHTNTEAFF
size: NA; V: TRBV4-1; J: TRBJ2-7; D: NA; DNA: TGCGCCAGCAGCCAAGATAGTGGGGGACGTCCCTACGAGCAGTACTTC; CDR3: CASSQDSGGRPYEQYF
size: NA; V: TRBV28; J: TRBJ2-7; D: NA; DNA: TGTGCCAGCAGGACGAACTACGAGCAGTACTTC; CDR3: CASRTNYEQYF
size: NA; V: TRBV5-4; J: TRBJ2-7; D: NA; DNA: TGTGCCAGCAGCTTGGGGCAGTACGAGCAGTACTTC; CDR3: CASSLGQYEQYF
size: NA; V: TRBV30; J: TRBJ1-5; D: NA; DNA: TGTGCCTGGAGTGTACGGTCGGGGGTCCACAATCAGCCCCAGCATTTT; CDR3: CAWSVRSGVHNQPQHF
size: NA; V: TRBV30; J: TRBJ1-2; D: NA; DNA: TGTGCCTGGAGCGATTTGGGCAGTCAGTCCTATGGCTACACCTTC; CDR3: CAWSDLGSQSYGYTF
size: NA; V: TRBV29-1; J: TRBJ2-7; D: NA; DNA: TGCAGCGTTGGTAGCGCCTACGAGCAGTACTTC; CDR3: CSVGSAYEQYF